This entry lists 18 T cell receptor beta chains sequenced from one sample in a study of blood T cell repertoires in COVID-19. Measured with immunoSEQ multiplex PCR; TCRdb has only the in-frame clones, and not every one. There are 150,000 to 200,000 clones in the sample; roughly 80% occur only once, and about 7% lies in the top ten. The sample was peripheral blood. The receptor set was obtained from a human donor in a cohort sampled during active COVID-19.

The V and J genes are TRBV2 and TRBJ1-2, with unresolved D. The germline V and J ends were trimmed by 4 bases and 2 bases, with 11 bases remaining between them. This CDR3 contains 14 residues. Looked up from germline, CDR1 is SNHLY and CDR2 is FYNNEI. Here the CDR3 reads CASSVRQINYGYTF. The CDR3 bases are TGTGCCAGCAGTGTACGACAAATCAACTATGGCTACACCTTC.

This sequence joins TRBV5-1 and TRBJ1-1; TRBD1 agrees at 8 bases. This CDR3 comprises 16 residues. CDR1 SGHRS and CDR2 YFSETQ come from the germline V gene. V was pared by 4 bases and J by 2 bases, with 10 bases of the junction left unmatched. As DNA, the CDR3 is TGCGCCAGCAGCCGTAGCCGACAGGGGCGCAACACTGAAGCTTTCTTT. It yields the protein CASSRSRQGRNTEAFF.

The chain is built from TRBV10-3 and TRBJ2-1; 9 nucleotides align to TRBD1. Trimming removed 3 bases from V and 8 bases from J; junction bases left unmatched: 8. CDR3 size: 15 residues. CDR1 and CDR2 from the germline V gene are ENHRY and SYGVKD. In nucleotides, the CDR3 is TGTGCCATCAGTGATTCCGGACAGGGGATAGATGAGCAGTTCTTC. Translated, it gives CAISDSGQGIDEQFF.

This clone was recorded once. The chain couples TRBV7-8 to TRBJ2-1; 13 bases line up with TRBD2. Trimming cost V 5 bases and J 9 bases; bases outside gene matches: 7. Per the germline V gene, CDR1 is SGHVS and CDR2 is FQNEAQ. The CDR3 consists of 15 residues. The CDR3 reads CASSPLAGGPGEQFF. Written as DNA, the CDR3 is TGTGCCAGCAGCCCACTAGCGGGGGGGCCCGGTGAGCAGTTCTTC. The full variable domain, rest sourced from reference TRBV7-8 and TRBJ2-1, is GAGVSQSPRYKVAKRGQDVALRCDPISGHVSLFWYQQALGQGPEFLTYFQNEAQLDKSGLPSDRFFAERPEGSVSTLKIQRTQQEDSAVYLCASSPLAGGPGEQFFGPGTRLTVL.

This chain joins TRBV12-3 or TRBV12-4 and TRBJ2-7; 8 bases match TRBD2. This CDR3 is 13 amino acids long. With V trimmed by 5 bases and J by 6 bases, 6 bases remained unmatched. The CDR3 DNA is TGTGCCAGCAGTAAATTCCGGGAGGGCGAGCAGTACTTC. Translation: CASSKFREGEQYF.

The DNA for the CDR3 is TGTGCCACCGAAATTGACAGGGAACATGGCTCCTACGAGCAGTACTTC. It codes for CATEIDREHGSYEQYF. This sequence joins TRBV24-1 and TRBJ2-7; 7 bases match TRBD1. The CDR3 is made up of 16 amino acids. CDR1 is KGHDR, CDR2 SFDVKD, per germline. V dropped 9 bases and J dropped 0; count of bases not matched to a gene: 13.

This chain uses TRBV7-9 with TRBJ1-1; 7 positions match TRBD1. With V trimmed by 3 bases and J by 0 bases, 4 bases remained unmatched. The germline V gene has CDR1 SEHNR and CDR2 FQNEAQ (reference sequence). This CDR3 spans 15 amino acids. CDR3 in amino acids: CASSFPGTVNTEAFF. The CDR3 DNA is TGTGCCAGCAGCTTTCCCGGGACAGTGAACACTGAAGCTTTCTTT.

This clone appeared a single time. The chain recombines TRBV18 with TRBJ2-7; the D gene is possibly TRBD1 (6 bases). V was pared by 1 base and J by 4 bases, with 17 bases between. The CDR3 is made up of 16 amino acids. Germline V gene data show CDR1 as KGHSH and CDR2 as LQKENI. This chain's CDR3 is CASSPQQGLGSYEQYF. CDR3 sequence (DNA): TGTGCCAGCTCACCACAGCAGGGGCTGGGAAGTTACGAGCAGTACTTC.

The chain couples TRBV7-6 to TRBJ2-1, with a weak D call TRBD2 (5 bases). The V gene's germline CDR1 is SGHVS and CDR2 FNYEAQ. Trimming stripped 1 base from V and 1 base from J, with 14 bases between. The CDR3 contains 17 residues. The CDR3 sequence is CASSLVVDPGSYNEQFF. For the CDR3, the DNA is TGTGCCAGCAGCTTAGTGGTAGACCCGGGGTCCTACAATGAGCAGTTCTTC.

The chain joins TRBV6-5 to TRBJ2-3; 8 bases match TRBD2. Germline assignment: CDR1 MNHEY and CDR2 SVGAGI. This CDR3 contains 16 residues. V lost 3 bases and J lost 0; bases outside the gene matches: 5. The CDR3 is CASSYDVAGSTDTQYF. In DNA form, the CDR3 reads TGTGCCAGCAGTTATGATGTAGCGGGGAGCACAGATACGCAGTATTTT.

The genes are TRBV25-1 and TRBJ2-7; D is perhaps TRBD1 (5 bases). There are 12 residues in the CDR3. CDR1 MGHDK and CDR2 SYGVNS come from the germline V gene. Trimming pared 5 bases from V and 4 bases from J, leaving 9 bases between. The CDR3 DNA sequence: TGTGCCAGCAGTAGAAAGGGGTACGAGCAGTACTTC. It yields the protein CASSRKGYEQYF.

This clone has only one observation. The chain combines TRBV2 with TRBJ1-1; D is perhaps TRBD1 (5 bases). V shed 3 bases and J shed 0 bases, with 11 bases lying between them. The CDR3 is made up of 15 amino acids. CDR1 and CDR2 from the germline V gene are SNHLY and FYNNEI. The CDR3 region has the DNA TGTGCCAGCAGTGACAGGGAAATAATGAACACTGAAGCTTTCTTT. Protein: CASSDREIMNTEAFF.

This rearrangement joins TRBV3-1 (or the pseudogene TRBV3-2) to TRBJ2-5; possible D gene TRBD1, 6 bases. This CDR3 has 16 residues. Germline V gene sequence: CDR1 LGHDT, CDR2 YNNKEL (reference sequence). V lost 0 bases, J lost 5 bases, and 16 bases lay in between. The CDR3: CASSQDLGGSRETQYF. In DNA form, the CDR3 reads TGTGCCAGCAGCCAAGATTTAGGGGGTTCCCGGGAGACCCAGTACTTC.

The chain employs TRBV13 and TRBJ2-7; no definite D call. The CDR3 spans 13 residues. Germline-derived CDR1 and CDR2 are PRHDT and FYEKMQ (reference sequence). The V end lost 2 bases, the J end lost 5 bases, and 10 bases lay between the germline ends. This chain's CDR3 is CASSLSSINEQYF. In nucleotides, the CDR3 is TGTGCCAGCAGCTTAAGTTCTATTAACGAGCAGTACTTC.

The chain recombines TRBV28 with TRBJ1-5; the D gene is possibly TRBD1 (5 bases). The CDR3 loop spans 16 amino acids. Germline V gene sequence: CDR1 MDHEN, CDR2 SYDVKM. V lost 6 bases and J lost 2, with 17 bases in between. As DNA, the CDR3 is TGTGCCAGCAGGACCATCCTGGAAGGGGGCAATCAGCCCCAGCATTTT. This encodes CASRTILEGGNQPQHF. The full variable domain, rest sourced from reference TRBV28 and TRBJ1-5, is DVKVTQSSRYLVKRTGEKVFLECVQDMDHENMFWYRQDPGLGLRLIYFSYDVKMKEKGDIPEGYSVSREKKERFSLILESASTNQTSMYLCASRTILEGGNQPQHFGDGTRLSIL.

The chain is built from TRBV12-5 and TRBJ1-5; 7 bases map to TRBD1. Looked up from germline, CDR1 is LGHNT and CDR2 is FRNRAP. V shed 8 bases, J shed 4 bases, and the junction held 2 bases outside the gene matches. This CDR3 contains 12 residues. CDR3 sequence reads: CASRDSNQPQHF. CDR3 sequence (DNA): TGTGCTAGTAGGGACAGTAATCAGCCCCAGCATTTT.

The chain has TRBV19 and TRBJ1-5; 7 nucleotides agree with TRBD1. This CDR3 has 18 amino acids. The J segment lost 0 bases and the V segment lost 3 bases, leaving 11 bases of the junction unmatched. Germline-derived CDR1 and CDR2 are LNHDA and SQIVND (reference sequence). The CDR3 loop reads CASSIPIDRAYSNQPQHF. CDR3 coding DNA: TGTGCCAGTAGTATTCCGATAGACAGGGCCTATAGCAATCAGCCCCAGCATTTT.

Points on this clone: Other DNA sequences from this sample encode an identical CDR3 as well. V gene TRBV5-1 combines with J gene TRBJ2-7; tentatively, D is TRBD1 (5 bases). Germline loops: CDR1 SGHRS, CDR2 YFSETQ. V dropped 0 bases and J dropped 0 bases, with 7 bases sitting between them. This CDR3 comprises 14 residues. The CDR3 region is CASSLGQSSYEQYF. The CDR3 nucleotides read TGCGCCAGCAGCTTGGGACAGTCCTCCTACGAGCAGTACTTC.